A single sample is the source of the 24 T cell receptor beta chains below, sequenced in a study of shared clonotypes between healthy human individuals. Sequenced by immunoSEQ multiplex PCR; TCRdb stores in-frame clones only, minus some. The data contain about 2.4 million clones, more than 85% of them singletons. The sample comprised naive CD4+ T cells from PBMCs. Described subset: CD45RA+ positively selected. Every receptor here comes from a man younger than 35 in good health. Some clones in this sample may be carry-over from other donors' samples.

The J gene is TRBJ2-1, the V gene TRBV5-4, with no clear D. The CDR3 spans 13 residues. The germline V gene has CDR1 SGHNT and CDR2 YYREEE (reference sequence). With 2 bases removed from V and 9 bases from J, the gap between germline ends came to 12 bases. CDR3 coding DNA: TGTGCCAGCAGCTTTCGAAGGCTACCTGAGCAGTTCTTC. It is translated as CASSFRRLPEQFF.

On this clone: The same CDR3 is also encoded by other DNA sequences in this sample. The rearrangement uses TRBV25-1 and TRBJ1-1; no reliable D call. Germline-derived CDR1 and CDR2 are MGHDK and SYGVNS. V was shortened by 0 bases and J by 1 base, with 6 bases between the two germline ends. This CDR3 spans 14 amino acids. The CDR3 DNA is TGTGCCAGCAGTGAATATGGCGGGAACACTGAAGCTTTCTTT. As protein: CASSEYGGNTEAFF.

This clone was picked up a small number of times. At the DNA level, this CDR3 is encoded by other sequences in the same sample as well. This chain joins TRBV19 and TRBJ1-5; 7 bases line up with TRBD1. With V trimmed by 2 bases and J by 4 bases, 2 bases remained unmatched. Per the germline V gene, CDR1 is LNHDA and CDR2 is SQIVND (reference sequence). This CDR3 has 14 amino acids. The CDR3 loop is CASSISRGNQPQHF. The DNA of the CDR3 is TGTGCCAGTAGTATATCCAGGGGGAATCAGCCCCAGCATTTT.

The chain carries TRBV27 and TRBJ2-1; 9 bases align to TRBD2. V lost 0 bases to trimming and J lost 9 bases; unmatched junction nucleotides: 9. The CDR3 spans 16 residues. Germline lookup yields CDR1 MNHEY and CDR2 SMNVEV (reference sequence). The CDR3 loop reads CASSLSGLAWSGEQFF. The CDR3 nucleotides read TGTGCCAGCAGTTTATCGGGACTAGCCTGGTCGGGTGAGCAGTTCTTC.

J is TRBJ1-2 and V is TRBV15, with 8 bases fitting TRBD1. Germline CDR1 and CDR2: LNHNV and YYDKDF (reference sequence). This CDR3 has 15 residues. J gave up 4 bases and V 1 base, and 5 bases lay outside the gene matches. The CDR3 DNA is TGTGCCACCAGCAGAGGGACAGGGTCCGTCTATGGCTACACCTTC. It yields the protein CATSRGTGSVYGYTF.

This clone was recorded a few times. The genes are TRBV6-5 and TRBJ1-4, with 8 bases identical to TRBD1. The CDR3 extends over 15 amino acids. The J segment lost 1 base and the V segment lost 6 bases, leaving 4 bases of the junction unmatched. Germline V gives CDR1 MNHEY, CDR2 SVGAGI. CDR3: CASSLTGGTNEKLFF. The DNA of the CDR3 is TGTGCCAGCAGCCTAACAGGGGGAACTAATGAAAAACTGTTTTTT.

The chain joins TRBV27 to TRBJ2-7, with TRBD2 as a possible D gene (5 bases). Germline values: CDR1 MNHEY, CDR2 SMNVEV (reference sequence). Trimming took 6 bases from V and 5 from J, leaving 20 bases between them. The CDR3 spans 15 residues. The CDR3 DNA sequence: TGTGCCAGCAGCCCCCGGGTGGGAGTGGTCCACGAGCAGTACTTC. It encodes CASSPRVGVVHEQYF.

This chain uses TRBV7-8 with TRBJ2-2; no reliable D call. Trimming removed 1 base at V and 7 bases at J, with 7 bases between. The CDR3 loop spans 13 amino acids. Germline V CDR1 and CDR2: SGHVS, FQNEAQ. The CDR3 bases are TGTGCCAGCAGCTTAGACCGTAGCGGGGAGCTGTTTTTT. This encodes CASSLDRSGELFF.

V usage is TRBV5-4 and J usage is TRBJ2-3; TRBD2 matches at 7 bases. The CDR3 consists of 15 residues. The germline V gene has CDR1 SGHNT and CDR2 YYREEE (reference sequence). After removal of 2 bases from V and 1 base from J, the junction contained 4 bases not matched to a gene. The CDR3 nucleotides read TGTGCCAGCAGCTTTGCGGGAGTGGGCACAGATACGCAGTATTTT. Translated, it gives CASSFAGVGTDTQYF.

In this sample, this clone turned up once. The sample contains more than one DNA sequence encoding this CDR3. The CDR3 DNA follows: TGTGCCAGCAGCTTGTGGACTAACCAAGAGACCCAGTACTTC. Its translation is CASSLWTNQETQYF. The V and J genes are TRBV5-5 and TRBJ2-5, with D possibly matching TRBD2 (6 bases). V dropped 1 base and J dropped 0 bases, with 7 bases sitting between them. The CDR3 is made up of 14 amino acids. CDR1 and CDR2 (germline): SGHKS, YYEKEE (reference sequence).

This sequence joins TRBV30 and TRBJ1-3; no clear D. Deletions cut 2 bases from V and 0 bases from J, with 8 bases between. Germline values: CDR1 GTSNPN, CDR2 SVGIG (reference sequence). The CDR3 totals 14 residues. The CDR3 DNA is TGTGCCTGGAGTCTGGGCAGCTCTGGAAACACCATATATTTT. Its protein product is CAWSLGSSGNTIYF.

In regard to this clone: Other DNA sequences within the sample encode an identical CDR3. The rearrangement uses TRBV19 and TRBJ2-5; 8 bases align to TRBD1. The CDR3 covers 12 residues. The V and J ends lost 6 bases and 5 bases, in that order; junction bases with no gene match: 2. Germline lookup yields CDR1 LNHDA and CDR2 SQIVND (reference sequence). CDR3 loop: CASSNRGETQYF. The CDR3 bases are TGTGCCAGTAGCAACAGGGGGGAGACCCAGTACTTC.

The V and J genes are TRBV5-1 and TRBJ2-3; 8 nucleotides match TRBD2. V lost 4 bases to trimming and J lost 2 bases; unmatched junction nucleotides: 9. Germline-derived CDR1 and CDR2 are SGHRS and YFSETQ. The CDR3 runs to 16 residues. The CDR3 region is CASSTTSGIVTDTQYF. The CDR3 DNA follows: TGCGCCAGCAGCACAACTAGCGGAATAGTCACAGATACGCAGTATTTT.

The V and J genes are TRBV25-1 and TRBJ2-3, with D perhaps matching TRBD1 (5 bases). Trimming took off 7 bases at V and 0 bases at J, with 14 bases between the two ends. This CDR3 is 15 amino acids long. The germline CDR1 and CDR2 sequences are MGHDK and SYGVNS. As DNA, the CDR3 is TGTGCCAGCATGAGTACAGGTGCTAGCACAGATACGCAGTATTTT. Protein product: CASMSTGASTDTQYF.

The chain joins TRBV15 to TRBJ2-7; D may be TRBD1 (5 bases). Germline CDR1 LNHNV, CDR2 YYDKDF (reference sequence). Trimming left V 0 bases short and J 6 bases short, with 9 bases between. This CDR3 has 13 amino acids. CDR3 residues: CATSRDRDREQYF. The CDR3 bases are TGTGCCACCAGCAGAGACAGGGATCGCGAGCAGTACTTC.

CDR3 bases: TGTGCCAGTAGTATCATGGGGAGCACCGGGGAGCTGTTTTTT. The encoded protein is CASSIMGSTGELFF. The chain has TRBV19 and TRBJ2-2; weak D call: TRBD2 (5 bases). Deletions cut 3 bases from V and 4 bases from J, with 9 bases between. CDR3 length: 14 amino acids. Germline CDR1 reads LNHDA; CDR2 reads SQIVND (reference sequence).

The chain has TRBV9 and TRBJ2-1, with unresolved D. The germline gives CDR1 SGDLS, CDR2 YYNGEE. The CDR3 sequence is 14 residues long. V was pared by 2 bases and J by 2 bases, with 8 bases between. The CDR3 DNA follows: TGTGCCAGCAGCGTCAGTGCCACCTACAATGAGCAGTTCTTC. This encodes CASSVSATYNEQFF. Drawing the rest from reference TRBV9 and TRBJ2-1, the complete variable domain is DSGVTQTPKHLITATGQRVTLRCSPRSGDLSVYWYQQSLDQGLQFLIQYYNGEERAKGNILERFSAQQFPDLHSELNLSSLELGDSALYFCASSVSATYNEQFFGPGTRLTVL.

The gene calls are TRBV19 and TRBJ2-3; 10 bases are a match to TRBD1. CDR3 length equals 16 residues. CDR1 is LNHDA and CDR2 is SQIVND in the germline V gene (reference sequence). V gave up 0 bases and J gave up 4 bases; unmatched junction bases: 4. In DNA, the CDR3 is TGTGCCAGTAGTATAGATCGGACAGGGGGAGCAGATACGCAGTATTTT. This encodes CASSIDRTGGADTQYF. Filled out from reference TRBV19 and TRBJ2-3, the complete variable domain reads DGGITQSPKYLFRKEGQNVTLSCEQNLNHDAMYWYRQDPGQGLRLIYYSQIVNDFQKGDIAEGYSVSREKKESFPLTVTSAQKNPTAFYLCASSIDRTGGADTQYFGPGTRLTVL.

With respect to this clone: In the same sample, other DNA sequences code for this CDR3. V gene TRBV28 combines with J gene TRBJ1-5; a possible D gene is TRBD1 (6 bases). Trimming took 3 bases from V and 7 from J, leaving 10 bases between them. The CDR3 runs to 13 residues. Per the germline V gene, CDR1 is MDHEN and CDR2 is SYDVKM. Here the CDR3 DNA reads TGTGCCAGCAGTTTGAGGGGGGCCCAGCCCCAGCATTTT. Protein sequence: CASSLRGAQPQHF. Full variable domain (missing parts from reference TRBV28 and TRBJ1-5): DVKVTQSSRYLVKRTGEKVFLECVQDMDHENMFWYRQDPGLGLRLIYFSYDVKMKEKGDIPEGYSVSREKKERFSLILESASTNQTSMYLCASSLRGAQPQHFGDGTRLSIL.

The chain recombines TRBV29-1 with TRBJ2-7; no firm D call. V lost 3 bases and J 6 bases, leaving 12 bases between the germline ends. Germline V gene lookup returns CDR1 SQVTM and CDR2 ANQGSEA. The CDR3 consists of 12 residues. The CDR3 spells CSVEASGSEQYF. The CDR3 bases are TGCAGCGTTGAGGCTAGTGGAAGCGAGCAGTACTTC.

This clone was picked up many times. The chain uses TRBV6-5 and TRBJ1-5, with D unclear. Looked up from germline, CDR1 is MNHEY and CDR2 is SVGAGI. Trimming cost V 7 bases and J 2 bases, with 12 bases left between them. This CDR3 spans 14 amino acids. CDR3 bases: TGTGCCAGCACCTCAAGGTTTGGCAATCAGCCCCAGCATTTT. As protein: CASTSRFGNQPQHF.

The gene calls are TRBV11-2 and TRBJ2-7; D is unresolved. Deletions cut 5 bases from V and 7 bases from J, with 12 bases between. This CDR3 is 12 amino acids long. CDR1 and CDR2 (germline): SGHAT, FQNNGV. CDR3 DNA: TGTGCCAGCAGCGCACCCCTACGAGAGCAGTACTTC. It translates to CASSAPLREQYF.

This rearrangement joins TRBV11-2 to TRBJ1-2; the D gene is possibly TRBD1 (5 bases). This CDR3 has 16 amino acids. Trimming shortened V by 1 base and J by 0 bases, and 12 bases separated the two germline ends. CDR1 and CDR2 from the germline V gene are SGHAT and FQNNGV. The CDR3 DNA follows: TGTGCCAGCAGCTTAGCAGGGACGGCAGCTAACTATGGCTACACCTTC. Translated: CASSLAGTAANYGYTF.

The chain links TRBV30 to TRBJ2-1, with TRBD2 identical over 9 bases. The CDR3 loop spans 15 amino acids. V dropped 3 bases and J dropped 2; count of bases not matched to a gene: 5. Germline CDR1 and CDR2: GTSNPN and SVGIG (reference sequence). The chain's CDR3 is CAWRQGGRAYNEQFF. DNA for the CDR3: TGTGCCTGGAGACAGGGCGGGAGGGCCTACAATGAGCAGTTCTTC.